This T cell receptor (beta chain) was documented in a study of shared clonotypes between healthy human individuals. Study results and limitations: Unshared clonotypes carried lower generation probabilities than those common to all four donors.

It was at deep level that the assay was run. Profiled with immunoSEQ multiplex PCR; TCRdb holds only in-frame clones, not every one. The data show about 2.4 million clones, with around 90% seen just once and 0.13% to 0.15% held by the top ten. This CDR3 has 10 residues. Trimming stripped 11 bases from V and 6 bases from J, with 10 bases between. Germline V gene sequence: CDR1 SNHLY, CDR2 FYNNEI. Concerning this clone: Its antigen remains unknown.

Everyone who donated was a Caucasian adult who lived in Nashville, Tennessee. Sequencing was done on a sample of naive CD4+ T cells sorted from blood. Stated subset: CD45RA+ positively selected. The TCR comes from a man younger than 35 in good health. The rearrangement links TRBV2 to TRBJ1-2, with D uncertain. CDR3 nucleotides: TGTGCCTCCCGATCCAATGGCTACACCTTC. Encoded protein: CASRSNGYTF.